What follows are 24 T cell receptor beta chains derived from one specimen sequenced in a study of blood T cell repertoires in COVID-19. Only in-frame clones appear in the TCRdb table, and some are missing; sequencing was by immunoSEQ multiplex PCR. The table includes 200,000 to 300,000 clones, 80% to 90% detected once. The material sequenced was PBMCs or T cells enriched from blood (not recorded which). The receptors were gathered from a man between 45 and 60 years old who had been exposed to COVID-19.

The chain uses TRBV4-2 and TRBJ1-5; D gene uncertain. The length of the CDR3 is 15 residues. With 1 base removed from V and 0 bases from J, the gap between germline ends came to 7 bases. CDR1 and CDR2 from the germline V gene are LGHNA and YNFKEQ. The CDR3 bases are TGTGCCAGCAGCCAAGGAGGGTATAGCAATCAGCCCCAGCATTTT. It is translated as CASSQGGYSNQPQHF.

This clone was found a few times. This sequence joins TRBV5-4 and TRBJ2-3; 11 positions agree with TRBD1. Germline V gene lookup returns CDR1 SGHNT and CDR2 YYREEE (reference sequence). This CDR3 region has 16 residues. The J segment lost 2 bases and the V segment lost 3 bases, leaving 5 bases of the junction unmatched. The CDR3 DNA reads as TGTGCCAGCAGCTCCTGGACAGGGGGCGTCACAGATACGCAGTATTTT. This codes for CASSSWTGGVTDTQYF. Full variable domain (missing parts from reference TRBV5-4 and TRBJ2-3): ETGVTQSPTHLIKTRGQQVTLRCSSQSGHNTVSWYQQALGQGPQFIFQYYREEENGRGNFPPRFSGLQFPNYSSELNVNALELDDSALYLCASSSWTGGVTDTQYFGPGTRLTVL.

The V gene is TRBV9, the J gene TRBJ2-1, with D unclear. The CDR3 extends over 17 amino acids. Germline CDR1 and CDR2: SGDLS and YYNGEE. V shed 0 bases and J shed 5 bases, with 18 bases lying between them. The CDR3 DNA reads TGTGCCAGCAGCGTAGCTCCAGGTTGGAAGTTTAACAATGAGCAGTTCTTC. This translates into CASSVAPGWKFNNEQFF.

Details on this clone: The sample contains more than one DNA sequence encoding this CDR3. This sequence joins TRBV9 and TRBJ1-5; D is undetermined. The V gene's germline CDR1 is SGDLS and CDR2 YYNGEE. The CDR3 spans 14 residues. Trimming pared 0 bases from V and 4 bases from J, leaving 8 bases between. CDR3 bases: TGTGCCAGCAGCGTAGACGGCGGGAATCAGCCCCAGCATTTT. Its protein product is CASSVDGGNQPQHF.

The rearrangement links TRBV27 to TRBJ2-7; tentative D call: TRBD1 (6 bases). V dropped 0 bases and J dropped 2 bases, with 14 bases sitting between them. The germline V gene has CDR1 MNHEY and CDR2 SMNVEV (reference sequence). The CDR3 length is 16 residues. DNA for the CDR3: TGTGCCAGCAGTTTATCACAGGGTCCAATAGCCTACGAGCAGTACTTC. The encoded protein is CASSLSQGPIAYEQYF.

In its sample, this clone was seen a few times. The chain employs TRBV7-9 and TRBJ1-3; tentative D call: TRBD1 (6 bases). V dropped 5 bases and J dropped 4 bases, with 15 bases sitting between them. The CDR3 runs 15 residues. The germline V gene has CDR1 SEHNR and CDR2 FQNEAQ (reference sequence). In nucleotides, the CDR3 is TGTGCCAGCAGCGGCCAGGGGCTGGGGGGAAACACCATATATTTT. Translating gives CASSGQGLGGNTIYF.

The chain couples TRBV7-2 to TRBJ1-3; TRBD1 is a possible D gene (6 bases). This CDR3 comprises 15 residues. With 4 bases removed from V and 7 bases from J, the gap between germline ends came to 17 bases. CDR1 is SGHTA, CDR2 FQGNSA, per germline. The CDR3 is CASSSATNRVNTIYF. CDR3 nucleotides: TGTGCCAGCAGCTCTGCAACCAACAGGGTCAACACCATATATTTT.

This clone was recorded once. The gene calls are TRBV28 and TRBJ2-1, with 7 bases that match TRBD1. With 6 bases clipped from V and 2 bases from J, the junction kept 7 bases outside the gene matches. The CDR3 runs 15 residues. Germline V gene lookup returns CDR1 MDHEN and CDR2 SYDVKM. CDR3: CASRSVTGAYNEQFF. The CDR3 DNA reads as TGTGCCAGCAGGAGCGTAACAGGGGCCTACAATGAGCAGTTCTTC.

The gene calls are TRBV5-4 and TRBJ2-6; a weak D match, TRBD2 (5 bases). Germline V gives CDR1 SGHNT, CDR2 YYREEE (reference sequence). The CDR3 totals 16 residues. The V end lost 4 bases, the J end lost 0 bases, and 11 bases lay between the germline ends. For the CDR3, the DNA is TGTGCCAGCAGCCCGAGGGCGGACTCTGGGGCCAACGTCCTGACTTTC. This gives the protein CASSPRADSGANVLTF.

The J gene is TRBJ2-7, the V gene TRBV28, with 7 bases that match TRBD2. From germline, CDR1 is MDHEN and CDR2 SYDVKM. The CDR3 totals 14 residues. J was trimmed by 9 bases and V by 5 bases; bases with no gene match: 13. The CDR3 DNA reads as TGTGCCAGCAGTGTTGGGGGGACTACTAAGCGGCAGTACGTC. This translates into CASSVGGTTKRQYV.

This chain joins TRBV7-2 and TRBJ1-2, with 8 bases matching TRBD1. Trimming removed 5 bases from V and 6 bases from J; junction bases left unmatched: 5. There are 13 residues in the CDR3. Germline V lookup: CDR1 SGHTA, CDR2 FQGNSA. CDR3 nucleotides: TGTGCCAGCAGCCCCGACAGGGGTAATGGCTACACCTTC. Its protein product is CASSPDRGNGYTF. The full variable domain, in which reference TRBV7-2 and TRBJ1-2 provide the parts outside the CDR3, is GAGVSQSPSNKVTEKGKDVELRCDPISGHTALYWYRQSLGQGLEFLIYFQGNSAPDKSGLPSDRFSAERTGGSVSTLTIQRTQQEDSAVYLCASSPDRGNGYTFGSGTRLTVV.

The genes are TRBV12-3 or TRBV12-4 and TRBJ1-4; tentatively, D is TRBD1 (5 bases). V was shortened by 2 bases and J by 8 bases, with 9 bases between the two germline ends. There are 13 residues in the CDR3. This chain's CDR3 is CASSLRGREKLFF. CDR3 in DNA: TGTGCCAGCAGTTTACGGGGGAGAGAAAAACTGTTTTTT.

In nucleotides, the CDR3 is TGTGCCAGCAGTTTCAGGGGACGGGTGAACACTGAAGCTTTCTTT. Protein sequence: CASSFRGRVNTEAFF. V gene TRBV27 combines with J gene TRBJ1-1; TRBD1 might be the D (6 bases). Germline values: CDR1 MNHEY, CDR2 SMNVEV (reference sequence). CDR3 length equals 15 residues. The V end lost 3 bases, the J end lost 0 bases, and 11 bases lay between the germline ends.

The rearrangement links TRBV5-1 to TRBJ2-7; D not certain. Trimming stripped 3 bases from V and 9 bases from J, with 10 bases between. Germline V lookup: CDR1 SGHRS, CDR2 YFSETQ. This CDR3 region has 11 residues. The CDR3: CASSSGPGQYF. The CDR3 bases are TGCGCCAGCAGCTCAGGCCCTGGGCAGTACTTC.

The CDR3 sequence is CASSMGLVYNEQFF. The CDR3, as DNA: TGCGCCAGCAGCATGGGACTAGTTTACAATGAGCAGTTCTTC. J is TRBJ2-1 and V is TRBV5-1; 8 bases are shared with TRBD2. Trimming at V came to 4 bases and at J to 4 bases, leaving 4 bases not matched to a gene. The CDR3 extends over 14 amino acids. Germline V CDR1 and CDR2: SGHRS, YFSETQ. Filled out from reference TRBV5-1 and TRBJ2-1, the complete variable domain reads KAGVTQTPRYLIKTRGQQVTLSCSPISGHRSVSWYQQTPGQGLQFLFEYFSETQRNKGNFPGRFSGRQFSNSRSEMNVSTLELGDSALYLCASSMGLVYNEQFFGPGTRLTVL.

The genes are TRBV6-2 or TRBV6-3 and TRBJ2-7, with D uncertain. V was shortened by 4 bases and J by 4 bases, with 5 bases between the two germline ends. This CDR3 has 11 residues. Germline CDR1 MNHEY, CDR2 SVGEGT. The DNA for the CDR3 is TGTGCCAGCAGTTCCCGGTACGAGCAGTACTTC. This codes for CASSSRYEQYF.

The chain uses TRBV11-3 and TRBJ2-2; 9 bases align to TRBD2. CDR1 is SGHNT, CDR2 YENEEA, per germline. The length of the CDR3 is 14 residues. V gave up 7 bases and J gave up 5 bases; unmatched junction bases: 5. The CDR3 nucleotides read TGTGCCAGCAACGGACTAGCGAGGACCGGGGAGCTGTTTTTT. As protein: CASNGLARTGELFF.

The CDR3 spells CAISEYRVSRDYGYTF. Here the CDR3 DNA reads TGTGCCATCAGTGAGTACCGGGTCTCTAGAGACTATGGCTACACCTTC. This chain connects TRBV10-3 to TRBJ1-2; no clear D gene. V was trimmed by 1 base and J by 3 bases, leaving 15 bases between them. CDR3 length: 16 amino acids. Germline V lookup: CDR1 ENHRY, CDR2 SYGVKD.

The rearrangement links TRBV5-1 to TRBJ1-1; TRBD1 matches 7 bases. This CDR3 has 14 amino acids. The ends lost 4 bases at V and 3 bases at J; junction bases unmatched: 6. CDR1 is SGHRS, CDR2 YFSETQ, per germline. CDR3: CASSIGTAYTEAFF. Written as DNA, the CDR3 is TGCGCCAGCAGCATTGGGACAGCGTACACTGAAGCTTTCTTT.

The gene calls are TRBV11-3 and TRBJ2-1; 9 bases are shared with TRBD2. The CDR3 length is 14 residues. With V trimmed by 5 bases and J by 5 bases, 4 bases remained unmatched. The germline V gene has CDR1 SGHNT and CDR2 YENEEA. The CDR3 bases are TGTGCCAGCAGCCGACTAGCGGACCACAATGAGCAGTTCTTC. This codes for CASSRLADHNEQFF.

The rearrangement links TRBV6-5 to TRBJ1-4; 10 bases agree with TRBD1. This CDR3 region has 15 residues. Trimming cost V 5 bases and J 6 bases; bases outside gene matches: 6. The germline CDR1 and CDR2 sequences are MNHEY and SVGAGI. The CDR3 region has the DNA TGTGCCAGCAGTAGACAGGGGGCCGGCGATGAAAAACTGTTTTTT. The encoded protein is CASSRQGAGDEKLFF.

This sequence joins TRBV5-1 and TRBJ2-7, with 8 bases matching TRBD2. J gave up 3 bases and V 4 bases, and 3 bases lay outside the gene matches. Germline CDR1 reads SGHRS; CDR2 reads YFSETQ. This CDR3 contains 13 residues. This CDR3 is CASSAGLGYEQYV. In DNA form, the CDR3 reads TGCGCCAGCAGCGCGGGACTAGGCTACGAGCAGTACGTC.

The chain couples TRBV5-1 to TRBJ2-1, with D hard to call. The CDR3 is 14 amino acids. V gave up 0 bases and J gave up 6 bases, with 10 bases separating them. Germline assignment: CDR1 SGHRS and CDR2 YFSETQ. The CDR3 here is CASSLDSPGNEQFF. The CDR3 coding sequence is TGCGCCAGCAGCTTGGACTCACCGGGCAATGAGCAGTTCTTC.

This rearrangement joins TRBV5-4 to TRBJ2-2, with D perhaps matching TRBD1 (5 bases). V shed 1 base and J shed 1 base, with 8 bases lying between them. Germline lookup yields CDR1 SGHNT and CDR2 YYREEE (reference sequence). This CDR3 is 15 amino acids long. This CDR3 is CASSLSTGNTGELFF. The CDR3 DNA reads TGTGCCAGCAGCTTGTCAACAGGGAACACCGGGGAGCTGTTTTTT.